This T cell receptor (beta chain) comes out of a study of CD8 T cells in Susac syndrome. TCR beta sequences were obtained from blood CD8+ and CD4+ T cells. A quantity of about 0.5 to 1 ug RNA underwent reverse transcription using random hexamers. TCRdb re-derived calls from the immunoSEQ multiplex PCR reads in MiXCR, one entry per CDR3 protein. The data contain roughly 50,000 distinct CDR3 sequences, roughly 93% of them singletons. The CDR3 contains 17 residues. Looked up from germline, CDR1 is MGHRA and CDR2 is YSYEKL. The V and J ends lost 4 bases and 8 bases, in that order; junction bases with no gene match: 10.

The TCR sequence derives from a human donor in good health. The sequencing sample was made of CD8+ T cells from PBMCs. V gene TRBV4-1 combines with J gene TRBJ2-1, with 14 nucleotides matching TRBD2. In DNA form, the CDR3 reads TGCGCCAGCAGCCCCCGACTAGCGGGAGGGCTCCAGGATGAGCAGTTCTTC. It encodes CASSPRLAGGLQDEQFF.